This passage covers 12 T cell receptor beta chains from one sample sequenced in a study of CD8+ T cells in alopecia areata. RNA extraction and reverse transcription yielded cDNA as sequencing template. Sequencing was performed with immunoSEQ multiplex PCR; in TCRdb, only in-frame clones are kept and a portion is missing. This table holds 90,000 to 130,000 clones, around three fifths found once. Treatment denoted: oral pan-JAK inhibitor, 5-10 mg twice daily. This material consisted of CD8+ T cells sorted from blood, taken at week 24, from a patient treated with tofacitinib. The receptor source for this set is a human donor with alopecia areata.

V gene TRBV7-9 combines with J gene TRBJ2-7; D is undetermined. Trimming stripped 1 base from V and 4 bases from J, with 8 bases between. CDR1 and CDR2 (germline): SEHNR, FQNEAQ (reference sequence). This CDR3 region has 13 residues. The CDR3 region is CASSLVQSYEQYF. CDR3 nucleotide sequence: TGTGCCAGCAGCTTAGTACAGAGTTACGAGCAGTACTTC.

The genes are TRBV27 and TRBJ1-1, with TRBD1 identical over 8 bases. Germline lookup yields CDR1 MNHEY and CDR2 SMNVEV (reference sequence). Losses at the gene ends were 3 bases for V and 4 bases for J; bases not matched to a gene: 7. The CDR3 loop spans 15 amino acids. CDR3 sequence: CASSFVGTGGTEAFF. DNA of the CDR3: TGTGCCAGCAGTTTCGTGGGCACAGGGGGCACTGAAGCTTTCTTT.

In its sample, this clone was seen a few times. Other DNA sequences from this sample encode an identical CDR3 as well. J is TRBJ1-5 and V is TRBV5-6; perhaps TRBD1 as D (6 bases). V lost 4 bases and J 7 bases, leaving 9 bases between the germline ends. CDR3 size: 12 residues. Germline lookup yields CDR1 SGHDT and CDR2 YYEEEE. The CDR3 DNA sequence: TGTGCCAGCAGCCTACAGGGACAGCCCCAGCATTTT. As protein: CASSLQGQPQHF.

The chain links TRBV29-1 to TRBJ2-7; D is uncertain. Trimming shortened V by 4 bases and J by 1 base, and 5 bases separated the two germline ends. The germline CDR1 and CDR2 sequences are SQVTM and ANQGSEA. This CDR3 region has 11 residues. CDR3 sequence (DNA): TGCAGCGTTGTTACGTCCTACGAGCAGTACTTC. Translation: CSVVTSYEQYF.

The gene calls are TRBV12-5 and TRBJ1-2; 7 bases are shared with TRBD1. There are 13 residues in the CDR3. Germline assignment: CDR1 LGHNT and CDR2 FRNRAP. V shed 1 base, J shed 4 bases, and the junction held 0 bases outside the gene matches. The CDR3 sequence is CASGLGDSYGYTF. CDR3 sequence (DNA): TGTGCTAGTGGTTTGGGGGACAGCTATGGCTACACCTTC.

The chain's CDR3 is CASSLVGAGGNTEAFF. The CDR3 DNA reads TGTGCCAGCAGCTTAGTGGGGGCAGGGGGGAACACTGAAGCTTTCTTT. The chain couples TRBV7-6 to TRBJ1-1; 7 bases align to TRBD1. The CDR3 extends over 16 amino acids. Germline V gives CDR1 SGHVS, CDR2 FNYEAQ. The J segment lost 1 base and the V segment lost 1 base, leaving 6 bases of the junction unmatched.

This sequence joins TRBV7-3 and TRBJ2-1, with 7 bases lining up with TRBD2. V shed 5 bases and J 10 bases; nucleotides not matched to a gene: 5. Germline CDR1 is SGHTA and CDR2 is FQGTGA. CDR3 size: 12 residues. As DNA, the CDR3 is TGTGCCAGCAGCCTAATTAGCGGGGAGCAGTTCTTC. This sequence encodes CASSLISGEQFF.

This chain joins TRBV6-5 and TRBJ2-5; D is unclear. This CDR3 is built from 11 residues. V was clipped by 2 bases and J by 7 bases, with 5 bases between them. Germline lookup yields CDR1 MNHEY and CDR2 SVGAGI. The CDR3 DNA reads TGTGCCAGCAGTTACGGTGGGACCCAGTACTTC. This gives the protein CASSYGGTQYF.

This clone has only one observation. J is TRBJ1-6 and V is TRBV6-5, with 8 bases aligning to TRBD1. The CDR3 is 14 amino acids. Trimming removed 8 bases from V and 8 bases from J; junction bases left unmatched: 8. CDR1 is MNHEY, CDR2 SVGAGI, per germline. DNA for the CDR3: TGTGCCAGCGGTCCCCAGGGGGCTCATTCACCCCTCCACTTT. Translating gives CASGPQGAHSPLHF.

As to this clone: The identical CDR3 is also encoded by other nucleotide sequences in the sample. The rearrangement uses TRBV5-6 and TRBJ2-7; 7 positions match TRBD1. CDR1 SGHDT and CDR2 YYEEEE come from the germline V gene. V was pared by 2 bases and J by 2 bases, with 1 base of the junction left unmatched. This CDR3 has 13 residues. The CDR3, as DNA: TGTGCCAGCAGCTTCGGGACAGCCTACGAGCAGTACTTC. Translated: CASSFGTAYEQYF.

The gene calls are TRBV7-9 and TRBJ2-4; D is possibly TRBD1 (7 bases). CDR1 and CDR2 (germline): SEHNR, FQNEAQ (reference sequence). V gave up 5 bases and J gave up 7 bases, with 12 bases separating them. The length of the CDR3 is 13 residues. As DNA, the CDR3 is TGTGCCAGCAGCCTACAGGGGAGGAACATTCAGTACTTC. Amino acids: CASSLQGRNIQYF.

This clone has only a few counts. The J gene is TRBJ1-1, the V gene TRBV4-1; D may be TRBD1 (5 bases). CDR1 is MGHRA and CDR2 is YSYEKL in the germline V gene. Trimming removed 3 bases from V and 0 bases from J, with 8 bases in between. This CDR3 is built from 14 residues. CDR3: CASSHGGMNTEAFF. The DNA for the CDR3 is TGCGCCAGCAGCCACGGGGGGATGAACACTGAAGCTTTCTTT.